Following are 25 T cell receptor beta chains from one sample sequenced in a study of T-cell reconstitution after alpha-beta-depleted transplantation in children. The authors prepared the TCRbeta library with unique molecular identifiers. TCRdb ran MiXCR on the PCR reads and lists one entry per CDR3 protein. The table lists some 8,000 distinct CDR3 sequences, 25% to 35% of them singletons. The sequences come from peripheral blood, collected 60 days after TCRalphabeta/CD19-depleted stem cell transplant. All receptors derive from a boy less than two years old who had a stem cell transplant for SCID, so the T cells may come from the graft donor.

This clonotype is medium-sized by share. V gene TRBV7-2 combines with J gene TRBJ1-1, with 8 bases lining up with TRBD1. Germline CDR1 SGHTA, CDR2 FQGNSA. This CDR3 has 13 amino acids. V gave up 4 bases and J gave up 11 bases; unmatched junction bases: 9. The CDR3 loop reads CASSSGQGARAFF. Written as DNA, the CDR3 is TGTGCCAGCAGCTCCGGGCAGGGGGCTCGGGCTTTCTTT.

This clonotype counts as medium-sized (0.01 to 0.1%). The chain has TRBV18 and TRBJ2-7; no clear D gene. V lost 4 bases and J lost 0, with 4 bases in between. The germline V gene encodes CDR1 KGHSH and CDR2 LQKENI. This CDR3 contains 12 residues. CDR3 amino acids: CASSQISYEQYF. The CDR3 bases are TGTGCCAGCTCACAAATCTCCTACGAGCAGTACTTC.

By proportion, this clonotype is medium-sized. The chain is built from TRBV20-1 and TRBJ2-4, with D perhaps matching TRBD1 (8 bases). This CDR3 comprises 17 residues. CDR1 and CDR2 from the germline V gene are DFQATT and SNEGSKA (reference sequence). V lost 1 base and J 3 bases, leaving 19 bases between the germline ends. The CDR3 coding sequence is TGCAGTGCTAGAGCTACCGGACAGGGCGGGGGCAAAAACATTCAGTACTTC. Amino acids: CSARATGQGGGKNIQYF.

This rearrangement joins TRBV5-4 to TRBJ2-1; tentatively, D is TRBD2 (6 bases). V shed 3 bases and J shed 8 bases, with 21 bases lying between them. The CDR3 spans 16 residues. Germline loops: CDR1 SGHNT, CDR2 YYREEE (reference sequence). The CDR3 region has the DNA TGTGCCAGCAGCTCCTCCCCGGGACTCCAGAGCGATGAGCAGTTCTTC. It translates to CASSSSPGLQSDEQFF.

This clonotype is medium-sized. V usage is TRBV7-3 and J usage is TRBJ1-1; D remains ambiguous. CDR1 is SGHTA, CDR2 FQGTGA, per germline. The CDR3 length is 14 residues. Trimming removed 0 bases at V and 0 bases at J, with 5 bases between. In DNA, the CDR3 is TGTGCCAGCAGCTTAACGTACATGAACACTGAAGCTTTCTTT. It codes for CASSLTYMNTEAFF.

This clonotype is medium-sized. The chain carries TRBV4-1 and TRBJ2-7; tentative D call: TRBD1 (6 bases). With 0 bases removed from V and 11 bases from J, the gap between germline ends came to 17 bases. This CDR3 is 14 amino acids long. Germline loops: CDR1 MGHRA, CDR2 YSYEKL. The CDR3 protein is CASSQDGWGRMEYF. CDR3 DNA sequence: TGCGCCAGCAGCCAAGACGGTTGGGGGCGGATGGAGTACTTC.

In its sample, this clonotype is medium-sized. This rearrangement joins TRBV5-5 to TRBJ1-1; 8 bases are a match to TRBD1. The germline V gene encodes CDR1 SGHKS and CDR2 YYEKEE (reference sequence). This CDR3 comprises 12 residues. Losses at the gene ends were 5 bases for V and 7 bases for J; bases not matched to a gene: 4. DNA of the CDR3: TGTGCCAGCAGACAGACAGGGGTTGAAGCTTTCTTT. Its translation: CASRQTGVEAFF.

This clonotype is medium-sized within its sample. The chain uses TRBV10-3 and TRBJ2-2; maybe TRBD1 (6 bases). This CDR3 is 14 amino acids long. Trimming shortened V by 6 bases and J by 2 bases, and 10 bases separated the two germline ends. Germline lookup yields CDR1 ENHRY and CDR2 SYGVKD. CDR3 in amino acids: CAIRRTVNTGELFF. In nucleotides, the CDR3 is TGTGCCATCAGAAGGACAGTCAACACCGGGGAGCTGTTTTTT.

This clonotype is medium-sized (0.01 to 0.1%) within its sample. The chain is built from TRBV5-1 and TRBJ2-1; D uncertain. This CDR3 contains 18 residues. The germline CDR1 and CDR2 sequences are SGHRS and YFSETQ. V lost 1 base and J 0 bases, leaving 17 bases between the germline ends. This CDR3 is CASSLFLVSSLSYNEQFF. Written as DNA, the CDR3 is TGCGCCAGCAGCTTGTTCTTAGTATCGTCTCTCTCCTACAATGAGCAGTTCTTC.

The J gene is TRBJ2-1, the V gene TRBV20-1; 10 nucleotides align to TRBD2. Germline-derived CDR1 and CDR2 are DFQATT and SNEGSKA (reference sequence). The trim removed 3 bases at V and 4 bases at J, leaving 6 bases unmatched. This CDR3 has 15 amino acids. The CDR3 DNA is TGCAGTGCTAGGGCCACTAGCGGGGTATACAATGAGCAGTTCTTC. Translated: CSARATSGVYNEQFF.

This clonotype has a count of ten or more. V is TRBV3-1 and J is TRBJ1-2; D remains unclear. CDR3 length equals 15 residues. Germline values: CDR1 LGHDT, CDR2 YNNKEL (reference sequence). Trimming left V 1 base short and J 4 bases short, with 13 bases between. The CDR3 spells CASSQVSDPSYGYTF. The CDR3 DNA is TGTGCCAGCAGCCAAGTGTCGGACCCTTCCTATGGCTACACCTTC.

This clonotype appeared a single time. The chain is built from TRBV12-2 and TRBJ2-7; the listed D gene, TRBD1, was not tested against the DNA. TRBV12-2 is recorded as a pseudogene. The length of the CDR3 is 20 residues. The CDR3 loop is CASRSRHGTREAESSYEQYF. DNA for the CDR3: TGTGCAAGTCGCTCCCGCCACGGGACACGGGAAGCTGAGAGCTCCTACGAGCAGTACTTC.

The sample holds a few counts of this clonotype. The gene calls are TRBV28 and TRBJ2-1; 9 bases map to TRBD2. Trimming at V came to 3 bases and at J to 8 bases, leaving 14 bases not matched to a gene. The CDR3 consists of 17 residues. Germline-derived CDR1 and CDR2 are MDHEN and SYDVKM. CDR3 residues: CASSLVAGGLEGDEQFF. The CDR3 nucleotides read TGTGCCAGCAGTTTGGTGGCGGGAGGGCTCGAGGGCGATGAGCAGTTCTTC.

The chain couples TRBV9 to TRBJ2-1; D is undetermined. The CDR3 length is 14 residues. Trimming took off 0 bases at V and 9 bases at J, with 13 bases between the two ends. Germline V gives CDR1 SGDLS, CDR2 YYNGEE. The CDR3 sequence: CASSVATLGIEQFF. The CDR3 DNA follows: TGTGCCAGCAGCGTAGCTACGCTAGGGATTGAGCAGTTCTTC.

About this clonotype itself: This could be a read error, since a much larger clone is one nucleotide away. The rearrangement joins TRBV19 to TRBJ2-7, with D perhaps TRBD1 or TRBD2 (6 bases each). There are 16 residues in the CDR3. Germline V CDR1 and CDR2: LNHDA, SQIVND (reference sequence). The CDR3 reads CSSSPLFGGLGYEQYF. In nucleotides, the CDR3 is TGTTCCAGTAGTCCCCTCTTCGGGGGCCTAGGGTACGAGCAGTACTTC. Using reference TRBV19 and TRBJ2-7 for the parts outside the CDR3, the full variable domain is DGGITQSPKYLFRKEGQNVTLSCEQNLNHDAMYWYRQDPGQGLRLIYYSQIVNDFQKGDIAEGYSVSREKKESFPLTVTSAQKNPTAFYLCSSSPLFGGLGYEQYFGPGTRLTVT.

The chain couples TRBV12-3 or TRBV12-4 to TRBJ2-1; a possible D gene is TRBD2 (5 bases). The V end lost 5 bases, the J end lost 0 bases, and 8 bases lay between the germline ends. The CDR3 totals 14 residues. CDR3 amino acids: CASSSGSSYNEQFF. As DNA, the CDR3 is TGTGCCAGCAGTAGCGGTAGCTCCTACAATGAGCAGTTCTTC.

The genes are TRBV12-3 or TRBV12-4 and TRBJ2-5, with D possibly matching TRBD1 (6 bases). CDR3 length: 15 residues. Trimming took 4 bases from V and 5 from J, leaving 17 bases between them. CDR3 region: CASSWKQGDRETQYF. Here the CDR3 DNA reads TGTGCCAGCAGTTGGAAACAGGGTGACAGGGAGACCCAGTACTTC.

This clonotype was detected many times. The genes are TRBV6-5 and TRBJ1-5, with a weak D call TRBD1 (5 bases). The V gene's germline CDR1 is MNHEY and CDR2 SVGAGI. The V gene lost 7 bases and the J gene lost 8 bases, with 24 bases spanning the gap. CDR3 length: 16 amino acids. CDR3 sequence: CASTTKERRGNKPQHF. The CDR3 coding sequence is TGTGCCAGCACCACCAAGGAGAGAAGGGGTAATAAGCCCCAGCATTTT.

Only a few counts were recorded for this clonotype. CDR3 sequence (DNA): TGCGCCAGCAGCCATAGCAGGGGGCGGCATAGCTATGGCTACACCTTC. Residues: CASSHSRGRHSYGYTF. This chain links TRBV4-1 with TRBJ1-2, with 8 bases lining up with TRBD1. The ends lost 3 bases at V and 4 bases at J; junction bases unmatched: 10. Germline V gives CDR1 MGHRA, CDR2 YSYEKL. The CDR3 spans 16 residues.

The sample holds a few counts of this clonotype. The chain combines TRBV4-1 with TRBJ1-2, with D hard to call. CDR3 length: 14 residues. Germline lookup yields CDR1 MGHRA and CDR2 YSYEKL. Trimming stripped 1 base from V and 4 bases from J, with 10 bases between. The CDR3 coding sequence is TGCGCCAGCAGCCAAGGAAGTTTTGGCTATGGCTACACCTTC. Translation: CASSQGSFGYGYTF.

This clonotype is medium-sized (0.01 to 0.1%). The chain carries TRBV20-1 and TRBJ1-1, with D hard to call. The CDR3 loop spans 12 amino acids. Germline V gene data show CDR1 as DFQATT and CDR2 as SNEGSKA (reference sequence). Trimming stripped 3 bases from V and 0 bases from J, with 5 bases between. Here the CDR3 reads CSASQLNTEAFF. The CDR3 DNA sequence: TGCAGTGCTAGTCAGTTGAACACTGAAGCTTTCTTT.

This clonotype was picked up many times. The gene calls are TRBV2 and TRBJ1-3; the D gene is possibly TRBD1 (6 bases). This CDR3 contains 15 residues. CDR1 is SNHLY, CDR2 FYNNEI, per germline. Deletions cut 4 bases from V and 0 bases from J, with 10 bases between. DNA of the CDR3: TGTGCCAGCAGTGGAACAGGGCACTCTGGAAACACCATATATTTT. It translates to CASSGTGHSGNTIYF.

This clonotype occurred many times. V and J are TRBV20-1 and TRBJ1-1; 7 bases fit TRBD1. Per the germline V gene, CDR1 is DFQATT and CDR2 is SNEGSKA (reference sequence). V shed 2 bases, J shed 0 bases, and the junction held 3 bases outside the gene matches. The CDR3 has 14 amino acids. The CDR3 nucleotides read TGCAGTGCTAGAAGACAGGGAGTGAACACTGAAGCTTTCTTT. Encoded protein: CSARRQGVNTEAFF.

By its share, this clonotype is medium-sized. The chain carries TRBV24-1 and TRBJ1-2, with D perhaps TRBD1 (5 bases). CDR1 is KGHDR and CDR2 is SFDVKD in the germline V gene. Trimming stripped 5 bases from V and 4 bases from J, with 10 bases between. The CDR3 totals 13 residues. CDR3 bases: TGTGCCACCAGTGCTCGGGGCCTCTATGGCTACACCTTC. Encoded protein: CATSARGLYGYTF.

By frequency in the sample, this clonotype is medium-sized. This chain connects TRBV6-5 to TRBJ1-6, with 8 bases aligning to TRBD1. The germline V gene has CDR1 MNHEY and CDR2 SVGAGI. J lost 10 bases, V lost 6 bases, and 2 bases had no gene match. There are 12 residues in the CDR3. CDR3 sequence (DNA): TGTGCCAGCAGCTACAGGGGGTCACCCCTCCACTTT. It codes for CASSYRGSPLHF.